Each of the 27 T cell receptor beta chains below was sequenced from the same sample in a study of blood T cell repertoires in COVID-19. Sequencing used immunoSEQ multiplex PCR; TCRdb keeps in-frame clones, though not all of them. This sample carries fewer than 250,000 clones, roughly 89% of them seen once, and the ten largest clones take under 4%. What was sequenced was PBMCs or T cells enriched from blood (not recorded which). The receptors were sampled from a woman aged 25-40 years who had been exposed to COVID-19.

The chain employs TRBV18 and TRBJ2-7; 11 nucleotides line up with TRBD2. The V segment lost 3 bases and the J segment 5 bases; nucleotides outside the gene matches: 6. The CDR3 totals 15 residues. Germline V lookup: CDR1 KGHSH, CDR2 LQKENI. CDR3 amino acids: CASSPIAGGINEQYF. In DNA, the CDR3 is TGTGCCAGCTCACCGATAGCGGGGGGGATTAACGAGCAGTACTTC.

The chain is built from TRBV10-2 and TRBJ1-5; 8 bases are shared with TRBD1. CDR3 length: 13 residues. V dropped 6 bases and J dropped 2; count of bases not matched to a gene: 0. The germline V gene encodes CDR1 WSHSY and CDR2 SAAADI. The CDR3 DNA follows: TGCGCCAGCAGGGACAGGGGCAATCAGCCCCAGCATTTT. Translating gives CASRDRGNQPQHF.

The V call is TRBV5-1, the J call TRBJ2-7; 14 positions agree with TRBD2. Trimming removed 5 bases from V and 3 bases from J; junction bases left unmatched: 1. This CDR3 contains 14 residues. Germline loops: CDR1 SGHRS, CDR2 YFSETQ. DNA of the CDR3: TGCGCCAGCAGTGGGACTAGCGGGAGCTACGAGCAGTACTTC. Translating gives CASSGTSGSYEQYF.

In regard to this clone: A junction end diverges from the germline sequence, so it may reflect a read error. The rearrangement links TRBV12-3 or TRBV12-4 to TRBJ2-1; TRBD1 might be the D (6 bases). The CDR3 is 11 residues long. CDR3 DNA: TGTGCCAGCAGTTTATTCGGGCAGGGGCTCTTC. Protein sequence: CASSLFGQGLF.

This clone appeared a single time. The gene calls are TRBV12-3 or TRBV12-4 and TRBJ1-1; D unresolved. The CDR3 extends over 13 amino acids. V was clipped by 7 bases and J by 4 bases, with 13 bases between them. Here the CDR3 reads CASNPAGGTEAFF. Written as DNA, the CDR3 is TGTGCCAGCAACCCGGCCGGCGGCACTGAAGCTTTCTTT.

This clone was found a few times. V is TRBV6-5 and J is TRBJ2-7, with TRBD1 as a possible D gene (5 bases). This CDR3 is 12 amino acids long. With 10 bases removed from V and 1 base from J, the gap between germline ends came to 11 bases. Germline V gene sequence: CDR1 MNHEY, CDR2 SVGAGI. The CDR3 region is CATSQGSYEQYF. The CDR3 DNA reads as TGTGCCACCTCTCAGGGATCCTACGAGCAGTACTTC.

In its sample, this clone was seen a few times. CDR3 in DNA: TGTGCCAGCAGTTCAAACAGCGGACGGACCCAGTACTTC. It codes for CASSSNSGRTQYF. The rearrangement joins TRBV27 to TRBJ2-5; D perhaps matches TRBD2 (5 bases). The germline V gene has CDR1 MNHEY and CDR2 SMNVEV (reference sequence). The CDR3 is 13 residues long. Deletions cut 4 bases from V and 7 bases from J, with 13 bases between.

The chain carries TRBV5-5 and TRBJ2-3, with D maybe TRBD2 (5 bases). With 4 bases removed from V and 4 bases from J, the gap between germline ends came to 16 bases. There are 15 residues in the CDR3. Germline loops: CDR1 SGHKS, CDR2 YYEKEE (reference sequence). CDR3 in DNA: TGTGCCAGCAGCAGCCGGAGTAGCGAAGCAGATACGCAGTATTTT. Residues: CASSSRSSEADTQYF.

The V gene is TRBV2, the J gene TRBJ1-3; 9 bases fit TRBD1. CDR3 length equals 13 residues. The germline gives CDR1 SNHLY, CDR2 FYNNEI. Unmatched junction bases numbered 4, after V lost 6 bases and J lost 7 bases. CDR3 sequence (DNA): TGTGCCAGCAGGGAGGACAGGGGTAACACCATATATTTT. Translated: CASREDRGNTIYF.

This clone was detected only once. V usage is TRBV24-1 and J usage is TRBJ2-5; TRBD2 matches at 11 bases. Germline V gene lookup returns CDR1 KGHDR and CDR2 SFDVKD. This CDR3 region has 17 residues. Unmatched junction bases numbered 9, after V lost 6 bases and J lost 1 base. The CDR3 bases are TGTGCCACCAGTCCCGGACGACTAGCGGGGCCCCAAGAGACCCAGTACTTC. Amino acid sequence: CATSPGRLAGPQETQYF.

This chain uses TRBV9 with TRBJ2-5; TRBD2 matches at 7 bases. Germline V gene lookup returns CDR1 SGDLS and CDR2 YYNGEE. The CDR3 contains 15 residues. After removal of 4 bases from V and 5 bases from J, the junction contained 11 bases not matched to a gene. CDR3 residues: CASSLGGYSFETQYF. For the CDR3, the DNA is TGTGCCAGCAGCCTCGGGGGGTATTCTTTTGAGACCCAGTACTTC. Combining the CDR3 with reference TRBV9 and TRBJ2-5 gives the whole variable domain DSGVTQTPKHLITATGQRVTLRCSPRSGDLSVYWYQQSLDQGLQFLIQYYNGEERAKGNILERFSAQQFPDLHSELNLSSLELGDSALYFCASSLGGYSFETQYFGPGTRLLVL.

In this sample, this clone turned up a few times. The genes are TRBV5-1 and TRBJ1-2; maybe TRBD1 (5 bases). Per the germline V gene, CDR1 is SGHRS and CDR2 is YFSETQ. The CDR3 extends over 16 amino acids. Trimming removed 4 bases from V and 6 bases from J, with 22 bases in between. The CDR3 sequence is CASSPGGDRMGNGYTF. CDR3 nucleotide sequence: TGCGCCAGCAGCCCCGGAGGGGACCGGATGGGGAATGGCTACACCTTC.

J is TRBJ2-2 and V is TRBV18; perhaps TRBD2 as D (7 bases). V lost 3 bases to trimming and J lost 5 bases, with 16 bases between them. This CDR3 has 16 amino acids. Germline V gives CDR1 KGHSH, CDR2 LQKENI. The CDR3 here is CASSPDTGGLTGELFF. CDR3 in DNA: TGTGCCAGCTCACCGGATACCGGGGGGCTGACCGGGGAGCTGTTTTTT.

The gene calls are TRBV7-2 and TRBJ2-1; TRBD2 might be the D (7 bases). There are 15 residues in the CDR3. The germline V and J ends were trimmed by 0 bases and 3 bases, with 9 bases remaining between them. Germline V lookup: CDR1 SGHTA, CDR2 FQGNSA. CDR3 in amino acids: CASSLAGGLYNEQFF. The DNA of the CDR3 is TGTGCCAGCAGCTTAGCGGGGGGGCTCTACAATGAGCAGTTCTTC.

The chain links TRBV4-1 to TRBJ2-1, with 7 bases that match TRBD1. CDR3 length equals 17 residues. Germline CDR1 is MGHRA and CDR2 is YSYEKL. The V and J ends lost 1 base and 0 bases, in that order; junction bases with no gene match: 6. The CDR3 loop is CASSQGGTASSYNEQFF. In nucleotides, the CDR3 is TGCGCCAGCAGCCAAGGAGGGACAGCCAGCTCCTACAATGAGCAGTTCTTC.

The chain combines TRBV3-1 (or the pseudogene TRBV3-2) with TRBJ2-5; 7 bases are a match to TRBD1. This CDR3 contains 14 residues. Germline-derived CDR1 and CDR2 are LGHDT and YNNKEL (reference sequence). Losses at the gene ends were 1 base for V and 9 bases for J; bases not matched to a gene: 8. This CDR3 reads CASSQGQGELSQYF. DNA of the CDR3: TGTGCCAGCAGCCAAGGACAGGGAGAGTTGTCCCAGTACTTC.

V usage is TRBV3-1 (or the pseudogene TRBV3-2) and J usage is TRBJ1-2, with 8 bases that match TRBD1. The CDR3 has 13 amino acids. The germline V gene encodes CDR1 LGHDT and CDR2 YNNKEL (reference sequence). For the CDR3, the DNA is TGTGTCGGCCCAGGACAGGGTGGGTATGGCTACACCTTC. This codes for CVGPGQGGYGYTF.

This rearrangement joins TRBV5-1 to TRBJ2-7; D call uncertain. Trimming removed 2 bases at V and 5 bases at J, with 8 bases between. Looked up from germline, CDR1 is SGHRS and CDR2 is YFSETQ. The CDR3 runs 12 residues. CDR3 region: CASSLIRDEQYF. Here the CDR3 DNA reads TGCGCCAGCAGCTTAATCCGGGACGAGCAGTACTTC. Full variable domain (missing parts from reference TRBV5-1 and TRBJ2-7): KAGVTQTPRYLIKTRGQQVTLSCSPISGHRSVSWYQQTPGQGLQFLFEYFSETQRNKGNFPGRFSGRQFSNSRSEMNVSTLELGDSALYLCASSLIRDEQYFGPGTRLTVT.

Concerning this clone: Additional DNA sequences in this sample encode the identical CDR3. V is TRBV10-3 and J is TRBJ2-7, with a tentative D call TRBD1 (5 bases). The V end was cut by 10 bases, the J end by 7 bases, with 20 bases between. The CDR3 covers 13 residues. Looked up from germline, CDR1 is ENHRY and CDR2 is SYGVKD. The CDR3 DNA reads as TGTGCCACAACAGGCCCCGAGCTTGGGGAGCAGTACTTC. It specifies CATTGPELGEQYF.

The chain employs TRBV9 and TRBJ2-1; the D gene is possibly TRBD2 (6 bases). Trimming removed 0 bases from V and 3 bases from J, with 10 bases in between. Germline loops: CDR1 SGDLS, CDR2 YYNGEE. CDR3 size: 15 residues. CDR3 in DNA: TGTGCCAGCAGCGTAGTGGGGGGAAGCTACAATGAGCAGTTCTTC. Translation: CASSVVGGSYNEQFF.

The chain uses TRBV19 and TRBJ1-4; D call uncertain. This CDR3 spans 13 amino acids. V dropped 1 base and J dropped 6 bases, with 6 bases sitting between them. Germline V gives CDR1 LNHDA, CDR2 SQIVND (reference sequence). The CDR3 region is CASSIGLHEKLFF. As DNA, the CDR3 is TGTGCCAGTAGTATAGGTCTCCATGAAAAACTGTTTTTT.

The V and J genes are TRBV11-2 and TRBJ2-7, with TRBD1 matching 7 bases. V dropped 1 base and J dropped 0; count of bases not matched to a gene: 3. Looked up from germline, CDR1 is SGHAT and CDR2 is FQNNGV. This CDR3 spans 15 amino acids. CDR3 protein: CASSLVRDSSYEQYF. The DNA for the CDR3 is TGTGCCAGCAGCTTAGTTCGGGACAGCTCCTACGAGCAGTACTTC.

The chain employs TRBV30 and TRBJ1-2; TRBD1 matches 7 bases. The CDR3 covers 15 residues. Germline CDR1 is GTSNPN and CDR2 is SVGIG (reference sequence). V was pared by 7 bases and J by 4 bases, with 15 bases of the junction left unmatched. CDR3: CAFRRDSEFGYGYTF. The CDR3 nucleotides read TGTGCCTTTCGCCGGGACAGCGAGTTTGGCTATGGCTACACCTTC.

The chain uses TRBV5-1 and TRBJ2-1; TRBD2 matches 12 bases. Losses at the gene ends were 1 base for V and 10 bases for J; bases not matched to a gene: 3. Germline V gene sequence: CDR1 SGHRS, CDR2 YFSETQ. CDR3 size: 14 residues. CDR3 DNA: TGCGCCAGCAGCTTGACTAGCGGGGGGAGGGAGCAGTTCTTC. Its translation: CASSLTSGGREQFF.

This sequence joins TRBV19 and TRBJ1-1; perhaps TRBD1 as D (6 bases). V lost 4 bases, J lost 6 bases, and 12 bases lay in between. The CDR3 consists of 13 residues. The germline CDR1 and CDR2 sequences are LNHDA and SQIVND (reference sequence). CDR3 sequence (DNA): TGTGCCAGTAGTACTGTACAGGGCCCTGAAGCTTTCTTT. This gives the protein CASSTVQGPEAFF.

The chain carries TRBV7-9 and TRBJ1-1; 8 positions match TRBD1. J lost 2 bases, V lost 5 bases, and 10 bases had no gene match. Per germline, CDR1 SEHNR and CDR2 FQNEAQ (reference sequence). This CDR3 is 16 amino acids long. CDR3: CASSLPRDRPNTEAFF. Here the CDR3 DNA reads TGTGCCAGCAGCCTGCCCCGGGACAGGCCTAACACTGAAGCTTTCTTT.

The CDR3 is CASSPGTSGGTKNIQYF. CDR3 bases: TGTGCCAGTAGTCCGGGGACTAGCGGGGGCACGAAAAACATTCAGTACTTC. The rearrangement links TRBV19 to TRBJ2-4, with 14 bases identical to TRBD2. The CDR3 is made up of 17 amino acids. Germline V gene data show CDR1 as LNHDA and CDR2 as SQIVND (reference sequence). V shed 5 bases and J 4 bases; nucleotides not matched to a gene: 7.